A single sample gave rise to the 16 T cell receptor beta chains below, sequenced in a study of blood T cell repertoires in COVID-19. The repertoire was sequenced with immunoSEQ multiplex PCR; TCRdb's copy has only in-frame clones and lacks some. The data show 250,000 to 350,000 clones, 87% seen once. What was sequenced was peripheral blood. These receptors were collected from a man between 18 and 29 years old with active or convalescent COVID-19.

This chain uses TRBV7-9 with TRBJ2-7; 7 nucleotides align to TRBD1. V lost 4 bases, J lost 5 bases, and 2 bases stayed unmatched. Germline assignment: CDR1 SEHNR and CDR2 FQNEAQ (reference sequence). The CDR3 sequence is 12 residues long. The CDR3 DNA sequence: TGTGCCAGCAGCTCGCAGGGGGACGAGCAGTACTTC. Translated: CASSSQGDEQYF.

J is TRBJ2-7 and V is TRBV7-9, with 7 bases that match TRBD2. The trim removed 0 bases at V and 5 bases at J, leaving 4 bases unmatched. This CDR3 is 14 amino acids long. CDR1 is SEHNR, CDR2 FQNEAQ, per germline (reference sequence). The CDR3 protein is CASSLAWGGDEQYF. The CDR3, as DNA: TGTGCCAGCAGCTTAGCTTGGGGAGGGGACGAGCAGTACTTC.

The chain joins TRBV4-3 to TRBJ2-7, with a tentative D call TRBD1 (6 bases). The germline V gene encodes CDR1 LGHNA and CDR2 YSLEER. V dropped 1 base and J dropped 1 base, with 11 bases sitting between them. This CDR3 comprises 15 residues. The chain's CDR3 is CASSQAAGVSYEQYF. In nucleotides, the CDR3 is TGCGCCAGCAGCCAAGCGGCAGGGGTTTCCTACGAGCAGTACTTC.

This chain joins TRBV6-5 and TRBJ1-1, with TRBD1 matching over 8 bases. Trimming removed 4 bases from V and 3 bases from J; junction bases left unmatched: 7. The V gene's germline CDR1 is MNHEY and CDR2 SVGAGI. The CDR3 loop spans 15 amino acids. CDR3 sequence (DNA): TGTGCCAGCAGTTGGACAGGGCCTTTGCACACTGAAGCTTTCTTT. Residues: CASSWTGPLHTEAFF.

The genes are TRBV7-2 and TRBJ1-2; 12 bases line up with TRBD1. Losses at the gene ends were 3 bases for V and 8 bases for J; bases not matched to a gene: 4. CDR1 and CDR2 from the germline V gene are SGHTA and FQGNSA. The CDR3 covers 14 residues. Written as DNA, the CDR3 is TGTGCCAGCAGCTTGAGGGACAGGGGGCTCGGCTACACCTTC. Its translation is CASSLRDRGLGYTF.

The genes are TRBV5-1 and TRBJ2-3, with 9 bases lining up with TRBD2. V shed 3 bases, J shed 1 base, and the junction held 3 bases outside the gene matches. The germline V gene has CDR1 SGHRS and CDR2 YFSETQ. The CDR3 contains 15 residues. This CDR3 reads CASSYRTSGTDTQYF. The CDR3 DNA reads TGCGCCAGCAGCTACCGGACTAGCGGCACAGATACGCAGTATTTT.

This clone was counted between two and nine times. The chain combines TRBV4-1 with TRBJ2-1; TRBD1 matches at 7 bases. There are 15 residues in the CDR3. V lost 3 bases to trimming and J lost 8 bases; unmatched junction nucleotides: 10. Germline V gives CDR1 MGHRA, CDR2 YSYEKL. The CDR3 nucleotides read TGCGCCAGCAGCCACCAGGACAGGATGTCCGATGAGCAGTTCTTC. Translated: CASSHQDRMSDEQFF.

The chain has TRBV2 and TRBJ1-2; D remains ambiguous. Deletions cut 8 bases from V and 4 bases from J, with 17 bases between. Germline V gives CDR1 SNHLY, CDR2 FYNNEI. The CDR3 runs 14 residues. CDR3: CASGEPRGPYGYTF. The CDR3 DNA follows: TGTGCCAGCGGGGAACCGAGAGGGCCCTATGGCTACACCTTC. The variable domain in full, completed from reference TRBV2 and TRBJ1-2, reads EPEVTQTPSHQVTQMGQEVILRCVPISNHLYFYWYRQILGQKVEFLVSFYNNEISEKSEIFDDQFSVERPDGSNFTLKIRSTKLEDSAMYFCASGEPRGPYGYTFGSGTRLTVV.

This clone was picked up one time. V is TRBV10-3 and J is TRBJ2-1, with TRBD2 matching over 7 bases. Germline V CDR1 and CDR2: ENHRY, SYGVKD. The CDR3 totals 15 residues. With 3 bases clipped from V and 5 bases from J, the junction kept 7 bases outside the gene matches. CDR3: CAISDTGGRDNEQFF. The CDR3 coding sequence is TGTGCCATCAGTGATACGGGAGGTCGGGACAATGAGCAGTTCTTC.

This rearrangement joins TRBV21-1 to TRBJ1-4. TRBV21-1 is reported as a pseudogene. This CDR3 is 15 amino acids long. This CDR3 reads CASSKGGGVDEKLFF. In DNA, the CDR3 is TGTGCCAGCAGCAAAGGGGGAGGGGTTGATGAAAAACTGTTTTTT.

V and J are TRBV28 and TRBJ2-5; 7 nucleotides match TRBD2. Trimming took 4 bases from V and 2 from J; bases not matched to a gene: 7. CDR1 and CDR2 (germline): MDHEN, SYDVKM. This CDR3 contains 15 residues. In DNA, the CDR3 is TGTGCCAGCAGTTGGGGGGGGGATGGACAAGAGACCCAGTACTTC. Translating it yields CASSWGGDGQETQYF. Complete variable domain (other parts from reference TRBV28 and TRBJ2-5): DVKVTQSSRYLVKRTGEKVFLECVQDMDHENMFWYRQDPGLGLRLIYFSYDVKMKEKGDIPEGYSVSREKKERFSLILESASTNQTSMYLCASSWGGDGQETQYFGPGTRLLVL.

The rearrangement joins TRBV5-4 to TRBJ2-1, with 7 bases fitting TRBD2. The CDR3 sequence is 16 residues long. V gave up 1 base and J gave up 0 bases; unmatched junction bases: 4. Germline V gene lookup returns CDR1 SGHNT and CDR2 YYREEE (reference sequence). The DNA for the CDR3 is TGTGCCAGCAGCTTGACGGGGGGACCCTCCTACAATGAGCAGTTCTTC. This gives the protein CASSLTGGPSYNEQFF.

The V gene is TRBV7-2, the J gene TRBJ1-4, with D unresolved. The germline V and J ends were trimmed by 3 bases and 8 bases, with 13 bases remaining between them. Per the germline V gene, CDR1 is SGHTA and CDR2 is FQGNSA. This CDR3 is 14 amino acids long. The CDR3 region has the DNA TGTGCCAGCAGCTTCGGAGGTCCGAGCGAAAAACTGTTTTTT. Protein sequence: CASSFGGPSEKLFF. Variable domain in full (rest from reference TRBV7-2 and TRBJ1-4): GAGVSQSPSNKVTEKGKDVELRCDPISGHTALYWYRQSLGQGLEFLIYFQGNSAPDKSGLPSDRFSAERTGGSVSTLTIQRTQQEDSAVYLCASSFGGPSEKLFFGSGTQLSVL.

This chain joins TRBV27 and TRBJ1-2; D gene ambiguous. Trimming left V 5 bases short and J 0 bases short, with 4 bases between. This CDR3 comprises 12 residues. The germline CDR1 and CDR2 sequences are MNHEY and SMNVEV (reference sequence). CDR3 bases: TGTGCCAGCAGTCGAGCTAACTATGGCTACACCTTC. Amino acid sequence: CASSRANYGYTF.

The V gene is TRBV7-6, the J gene TRBJ1-1, with a possible D match to TRBD1 (6 bases). Germline CDR1 SGHVS, CDR2 FNYEAQ. Trimming left V 5 bases short and J 6 bases short, with 22 bases between. This CDR3 has 16 amino acids. CDR3 in amino acids: CASSDRYPGYQAEAFF. CDR3 DNA: TGTGCCAGCAGCGACAGGTATCCAGGGTATCAGGCTGAAGCTTTCTTT.

The J gene is TRBJ1-2, the V gene TRBV14; D is unresolved. CDR3 length: 13 residues. The germline V and J ends were trimmed by 3 bases and 5 bases, with 10 bases remaining between them. CDR1 and CDR2 (germline): SGHDN, FVKESK. Here the CDR3 DNA reads TGTGCCAGCAGCCAGCTTGCGAGTTATGGCTACACCTTC. It codes for CASSQLASYGYTF.